Below, 8 T cell receptor beta chains from the same sample are listed, as sequenced in a study of blood T cell repertoires in COVID-19. Libraries were prepared by immunoSEQ multiplex PCR; TCRdb keeps only in-frame clonotypes and omits some of them. The data show a few hundred thousand clones, around 89% seen once. Sequences were obtained from PBMCs or T cells enriched from blood (not recorded which). The receptors stem from a woman younger than 30 with acute COVID-19.

The V and J genes are TRBV18 and TRBJ2-7; 9 bases are shared with TRBD1. Germline-derived CDR1 and CDR2 are KGHSH and LQKENI. The ends lost 4 bases at V and 7 bases at J; junction bases unmatched: 8. This CDR3 is 14 amino acids long. The CDR3 protein is CASSLRTGAGEQYF. CDR3 sequence (DNA): TGTGCCAGCTCACTCCGGACAGGGGCTGGGGAGCAGTACTTC.

J is TRBJ2-1 and V is TRBV2; 12 bases align to TRBD2. Germline CDR1 and CDR2: SNHLY and FYNNEI. The CDR3 is made up of 15 amino acids. Trimming at V came to 6 bases and at J to 3 bases, leaving 3 bases not matched to a gene. The CDR3 DNA follows: TGTGCCAGCAGGGAGACTAGCGGGGGCTACAATGAGCAGTTCTTC. It is translated as CASRETSGGYNEQFF. Filled out from reference TRBV2 and TRBJ2-1, the complete variable domain reads EPEVTQTPSHQVTQMGQEVILRCVPISNHLYFYWYRQILGQKVEFLVSFYNNEISEKSEIFDDQFSVERPDGSNFTLKIRSTKLEDSAMYFCASRETSGGYNEQFFGPGTRLTVL.

This rearrangement joins TRBV6-6 to TRBJ1-6; D is undetermined. This CDR3 spans 12 amino acids. The V gene lost 7 bases and the J gene lost 9 bases, with 10 bases spanning the gap. Germline loops: CDR1 MNHNY, CDR2 SVGAGI (reference sequence). The CDR3 DNA reads as TGTGCCAGCACCCCGGGGTTTTCACCCCTCCACTTT. This codes for CASTPGFSPLHF.

V is TRBV30 and J is TRBJ2-1, with 8 bases aligning to TRBD1. The CDR3 sequence is 14 residues long. V trimming: 3 bases; J trimming: 6 bases; junction bases outside the gene matches: 7. Germline CDR1 reads GTSNPN; CDR2 reads SVGIG (reference sequence). The CDR3 is CAWSPGQGGNEQFF. DNA for the CDR3: TGTGCCTGGAGCCCCGGACAGGGAGGCAATGAGCAGTTCTTC.

The chain links TRBV5-1 to TRBJ2-5; 8 positions match TRBD2. V was clipped by 4 bases and J by 5 bases; unmatched bases: 16. The CDR3 totals 17 residues. The germline V gene has CDR1 SGHRS and CDR2 YFSETQ. The CDR3 protein is CASSAIGTAGTRETQYF. The CDR3, as DNA: TGCGCCAGCAGCGCCATAGGGACGGCCGGGACTAGGGAGACCCAGTACTTC.

This clone appeared a single time. This chain connects TRBV27 to TRBJ2-4; possible D gene TRBD1, 6 bases. The CDR3 is 16 amino acids. The germline V gene has CDR1 MNHEY and CDR2 SMNVEV (reference sequence). V was pared by 6 bases and J by 3 bases, with 18 bases between. The CDR3 nucleotides are TGTGCCAGCAGAACCACAGGGCCCACCGACAAAAACATTCAGTACTTC. Amino acid sequence: CASRTTGPTDKNIQYF.

The chain couples TRBV10-3 to TRBJ1-2, with 7 nucleotides matching TRBD1. Per germline, CDR1 ENHRY and CDR2 SYGVKD. This CDR3 has 14 residues. V gave up 8 bases and J gave up 4 bases; unmatched junction bases: 10. CDR3 loop: CAIAELQGPYGYTF. CDR3 nucleotide sequence: TGTGCCATCGCCGAATTACAGGGGCCCTATGGCTACACCTTC.

The chain joins TRBV2 to TRBJ2-4, with a possible D match to TRBD2 (5 bases). CDR1 is SNHLY and CDR2 is FYNNEI in the germline V gene. The V gene lost 3 bases and the J gene lost 0 bases, with 12 bases spanning the gap. The CDR3 covers 16 residues. The CDR3 loop reads CASSDGESLAKNIQYF. CDR3 DNA sequence: TGTGCCAGCAGTGATGGGGAGTCCCTAGCCAAAAACATTCAGTACTTC.